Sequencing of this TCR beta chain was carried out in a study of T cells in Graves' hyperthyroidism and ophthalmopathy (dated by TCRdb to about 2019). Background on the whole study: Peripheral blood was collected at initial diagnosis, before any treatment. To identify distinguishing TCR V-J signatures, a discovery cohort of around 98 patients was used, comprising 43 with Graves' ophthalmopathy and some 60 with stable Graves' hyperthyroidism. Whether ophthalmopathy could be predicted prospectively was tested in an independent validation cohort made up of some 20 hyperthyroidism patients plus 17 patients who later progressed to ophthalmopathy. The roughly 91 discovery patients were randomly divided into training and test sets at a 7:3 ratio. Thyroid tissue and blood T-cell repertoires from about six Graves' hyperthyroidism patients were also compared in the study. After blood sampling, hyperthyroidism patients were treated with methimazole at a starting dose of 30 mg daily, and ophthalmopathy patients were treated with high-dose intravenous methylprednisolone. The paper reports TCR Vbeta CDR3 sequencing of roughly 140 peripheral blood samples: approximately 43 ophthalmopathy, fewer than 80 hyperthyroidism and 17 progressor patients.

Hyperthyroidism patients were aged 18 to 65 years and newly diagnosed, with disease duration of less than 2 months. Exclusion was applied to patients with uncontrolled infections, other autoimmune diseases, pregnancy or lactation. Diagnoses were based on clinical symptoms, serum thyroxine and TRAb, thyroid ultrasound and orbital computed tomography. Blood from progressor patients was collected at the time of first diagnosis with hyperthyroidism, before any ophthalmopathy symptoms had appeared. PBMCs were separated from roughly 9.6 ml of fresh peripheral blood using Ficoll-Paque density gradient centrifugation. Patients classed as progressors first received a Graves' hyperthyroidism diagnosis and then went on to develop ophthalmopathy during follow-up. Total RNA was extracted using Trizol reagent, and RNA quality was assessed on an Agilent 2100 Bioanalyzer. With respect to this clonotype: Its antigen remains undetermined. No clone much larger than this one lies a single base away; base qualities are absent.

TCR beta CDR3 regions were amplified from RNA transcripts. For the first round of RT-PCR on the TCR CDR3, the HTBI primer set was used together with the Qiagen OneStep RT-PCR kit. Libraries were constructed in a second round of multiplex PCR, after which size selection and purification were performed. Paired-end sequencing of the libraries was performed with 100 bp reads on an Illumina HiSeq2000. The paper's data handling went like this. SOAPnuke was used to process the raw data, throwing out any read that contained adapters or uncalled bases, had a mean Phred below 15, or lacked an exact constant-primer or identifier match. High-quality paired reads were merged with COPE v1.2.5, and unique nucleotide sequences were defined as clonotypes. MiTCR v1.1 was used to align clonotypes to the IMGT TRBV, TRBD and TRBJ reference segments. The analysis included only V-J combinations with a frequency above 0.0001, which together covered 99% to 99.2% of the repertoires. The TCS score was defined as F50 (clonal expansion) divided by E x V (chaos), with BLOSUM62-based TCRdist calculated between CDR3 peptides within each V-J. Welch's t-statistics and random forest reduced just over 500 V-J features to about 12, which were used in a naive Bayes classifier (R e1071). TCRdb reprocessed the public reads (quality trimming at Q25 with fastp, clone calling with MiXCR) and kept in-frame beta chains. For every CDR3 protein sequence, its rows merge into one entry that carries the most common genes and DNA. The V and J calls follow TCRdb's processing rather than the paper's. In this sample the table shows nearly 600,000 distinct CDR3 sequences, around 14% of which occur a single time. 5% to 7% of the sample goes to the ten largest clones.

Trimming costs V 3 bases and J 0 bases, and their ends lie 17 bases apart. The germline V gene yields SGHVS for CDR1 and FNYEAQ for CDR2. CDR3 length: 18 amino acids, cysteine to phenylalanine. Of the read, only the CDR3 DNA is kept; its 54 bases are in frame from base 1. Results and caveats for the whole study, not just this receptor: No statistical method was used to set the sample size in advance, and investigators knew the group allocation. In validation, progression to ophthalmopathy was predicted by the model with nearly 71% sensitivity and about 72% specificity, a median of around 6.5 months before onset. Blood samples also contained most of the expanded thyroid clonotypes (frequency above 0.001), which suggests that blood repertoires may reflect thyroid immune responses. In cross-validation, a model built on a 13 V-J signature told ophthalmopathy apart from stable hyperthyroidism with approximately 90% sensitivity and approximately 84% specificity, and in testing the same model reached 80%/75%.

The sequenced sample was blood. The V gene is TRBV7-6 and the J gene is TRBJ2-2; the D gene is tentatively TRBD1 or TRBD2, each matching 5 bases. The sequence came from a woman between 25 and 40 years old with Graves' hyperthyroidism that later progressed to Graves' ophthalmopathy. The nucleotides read TGTGCCAGCAGCTTCCCAGTAGTTGGGGGTTCGAACACCGGGGAGCTGTTTTTT. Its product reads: CASSFPVVGGSNTGELFF.